This T cell receptor beta chain was recorded in a study of regulatory T cells in long-lasting Graves disease. The TCR beta library used iRepertoire HTBI primers with Arm-PCR amplification of CDR3. Via MiXCR, TCRdb re-called the multiplex PCR reads, giving one row per CDR3 protein. In the table there are about 470,000 distinct CDR3 sequences, under 15% of which are singletons. Overall study findings and caveats: Comparison showed that persistent patients shared more public clonotypes (about 2,600) than new patients (around 1,000).

This clonotype was seen repeatedly, ten times or more. The antigen is unknown. The time point was: newly diagnosed GD, antithyroid drugs for less than 3 months. The TCR library was made from RNA extracted from PBMCs. A further study also used this sample, focusing on T cells in Graves' hyperthyroidism and ophthalmopathy. From that second work: A set of HTBI primers served as the primers for a first-round RT-PCR of the TCR CDR3. Ophthalmopathy could be told apart from stable hyperthyroidism with a 13 V-J model.

The receptor comes from a woman under 40 with Graves disease. The sample in question was peripheral blood mononuclear cells (PBMCs), obtained at new diagnosis, from a patient treated with antithyroid drugs.

CDR3 nucleotides: TGTGCCAGCAGTTTAGGCGGGACAGGGGGTCCCTACGAGCAGTACTTC. Translation: CASSLGGTGGPYEQYF. This chain links TRBV12-3 or TRBV12-4 with TRBJ2-7; TRBD1 agrees at 11 bases. This CDR3 comprises 16 residues. The J segment lost 2 bases and the V segment lost 1 base, leaving 4 bases of the junction unmatched.